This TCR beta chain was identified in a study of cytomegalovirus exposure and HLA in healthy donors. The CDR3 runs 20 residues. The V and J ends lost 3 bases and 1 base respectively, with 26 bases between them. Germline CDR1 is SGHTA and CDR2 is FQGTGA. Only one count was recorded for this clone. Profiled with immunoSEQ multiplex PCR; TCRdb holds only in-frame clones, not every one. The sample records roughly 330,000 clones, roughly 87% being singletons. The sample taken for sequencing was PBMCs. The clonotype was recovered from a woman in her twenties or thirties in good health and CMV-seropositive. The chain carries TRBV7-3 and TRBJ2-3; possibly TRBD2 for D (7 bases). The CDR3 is CASSLGGRSGTGFGTDTQYF. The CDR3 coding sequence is TGTGCCAGCAGCTTGGGGGGGCGAAGCGGAACAGGGTTCGGCACAGATACGCAGTATTTT.